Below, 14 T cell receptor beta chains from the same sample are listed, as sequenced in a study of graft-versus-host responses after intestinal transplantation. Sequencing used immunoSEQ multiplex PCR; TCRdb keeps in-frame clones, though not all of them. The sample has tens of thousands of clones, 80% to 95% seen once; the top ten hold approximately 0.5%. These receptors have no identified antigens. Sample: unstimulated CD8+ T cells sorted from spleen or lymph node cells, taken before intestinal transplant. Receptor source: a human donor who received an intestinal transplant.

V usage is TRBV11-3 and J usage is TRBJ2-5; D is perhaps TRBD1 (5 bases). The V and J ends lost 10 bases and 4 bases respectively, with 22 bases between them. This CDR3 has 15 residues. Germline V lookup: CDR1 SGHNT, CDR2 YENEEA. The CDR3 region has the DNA TGTGCCACCTCCCCGCAGGGCCGGTTCCTAGAGACCCAGTACTTC. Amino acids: CATSPQGRFLETQYF.

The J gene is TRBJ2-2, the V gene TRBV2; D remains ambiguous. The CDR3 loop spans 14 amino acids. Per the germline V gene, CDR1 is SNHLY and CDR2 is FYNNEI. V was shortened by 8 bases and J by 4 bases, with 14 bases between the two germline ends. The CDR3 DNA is TGTGCCAGCGAAGATCTAGGTTTCACCGGGGAGCTGTTTTTT. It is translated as CASEDLGFTGELFF.

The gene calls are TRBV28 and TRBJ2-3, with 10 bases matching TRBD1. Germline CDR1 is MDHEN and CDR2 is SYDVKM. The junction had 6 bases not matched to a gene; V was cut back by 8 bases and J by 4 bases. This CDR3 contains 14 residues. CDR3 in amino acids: CASAWDRGPDTQYF. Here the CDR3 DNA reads TGTGCCAGCGCGTGGGACAGGGGTCCAGATACGCAGTATTTT. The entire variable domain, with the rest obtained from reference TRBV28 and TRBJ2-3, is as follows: DVKVTQSSRYLVKRTGEKVFLECVQDMDHENMFWYRQDPGLGLRLIYFSYDVKMKEKGDIPEGYSVSREKKERFSLILESASTNQTSMYLCASAWDRGPDTQYFGPGTRLTVL.

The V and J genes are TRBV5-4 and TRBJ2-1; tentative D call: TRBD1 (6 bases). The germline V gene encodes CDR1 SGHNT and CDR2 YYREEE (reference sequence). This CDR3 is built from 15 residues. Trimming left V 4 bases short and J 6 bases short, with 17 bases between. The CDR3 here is CASSPPQGSGNEQFF. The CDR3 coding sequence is TGTGCCAGCAGCCCCCCACAGGGCTCGGGCAATGAGCAGTTCTTC.

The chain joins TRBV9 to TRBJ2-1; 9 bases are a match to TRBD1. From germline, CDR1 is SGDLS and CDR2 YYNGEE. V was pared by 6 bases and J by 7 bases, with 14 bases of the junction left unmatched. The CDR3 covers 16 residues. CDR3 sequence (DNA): TGTGCCAGCACCAAGACCGAGGGGACAGGGACGAATGAGCAGTTCTTC. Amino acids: CASTKTEGTGTNEQFF.

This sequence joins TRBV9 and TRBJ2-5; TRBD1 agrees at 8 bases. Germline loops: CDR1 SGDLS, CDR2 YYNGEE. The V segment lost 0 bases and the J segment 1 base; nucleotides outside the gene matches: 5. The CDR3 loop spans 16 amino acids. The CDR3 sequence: CASSVGGTGPQETQYF. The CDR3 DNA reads TGTGCCAGCAGCGTAGGAGGGACAGGTCCCCAAGAGACCCAGTACTTC.

The DNA of the CDR3 is TGCAGCGTACCCGGACAGGGACGTGGCTACACCTTC. Its protein is CSVPGQGRGYTF. V and J are TRBV29-1 and TRBJ1-2; the match to TRBD1 covers 8 bases. Trimming cost V 6 bases and J 7 bases; bases outside gene matches: 7. The germline CDR1 and CDR2 sequences are SQVTM and ANQGSEA. The length of the CDR3 is 12 residues.

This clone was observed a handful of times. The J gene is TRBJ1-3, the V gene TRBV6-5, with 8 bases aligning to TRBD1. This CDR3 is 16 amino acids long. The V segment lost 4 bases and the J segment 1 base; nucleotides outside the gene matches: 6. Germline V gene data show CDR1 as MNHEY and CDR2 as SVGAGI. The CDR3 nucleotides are TGTGCCAGCAGTTCTTACCGGACAGGGTCTGGAAACACCATATATTTT. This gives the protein CASSSYRTGSGNTIYF.

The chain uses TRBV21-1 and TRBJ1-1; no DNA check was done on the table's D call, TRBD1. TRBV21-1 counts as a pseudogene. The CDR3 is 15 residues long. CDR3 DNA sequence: TGTGCCAGCAGCCTCTGGGACAGGGCAGCCACTGAAGCTTTCTTT. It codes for CASSLWDRAATEAFF.

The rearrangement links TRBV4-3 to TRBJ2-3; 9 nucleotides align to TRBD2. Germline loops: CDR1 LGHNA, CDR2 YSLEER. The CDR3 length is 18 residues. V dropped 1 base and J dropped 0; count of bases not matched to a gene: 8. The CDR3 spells CASSQGWSSGISTDTQYF. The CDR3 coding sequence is TGCGCCAGCAGCCAAGGGTGGTCTAGCGGGATTAGCACAGATACGCAGTATTTT.

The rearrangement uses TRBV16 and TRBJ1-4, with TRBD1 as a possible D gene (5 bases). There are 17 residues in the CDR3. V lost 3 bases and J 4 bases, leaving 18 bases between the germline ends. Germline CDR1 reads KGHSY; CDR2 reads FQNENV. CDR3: CASSQSPRNRNNEKLFF. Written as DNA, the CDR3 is TGTGCCAGCAGCCAGAGCCCGCGGAACAGGAATAATGAAAAACTGTTTTTT.

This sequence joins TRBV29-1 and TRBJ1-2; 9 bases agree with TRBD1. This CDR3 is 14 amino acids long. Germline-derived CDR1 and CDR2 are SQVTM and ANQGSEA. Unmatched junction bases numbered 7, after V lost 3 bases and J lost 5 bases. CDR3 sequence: CSVERDREQYGYTF. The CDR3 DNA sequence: TGCAGCGTTGAGAGGGACAGGGAGCAATATGGCTACACCTTC.

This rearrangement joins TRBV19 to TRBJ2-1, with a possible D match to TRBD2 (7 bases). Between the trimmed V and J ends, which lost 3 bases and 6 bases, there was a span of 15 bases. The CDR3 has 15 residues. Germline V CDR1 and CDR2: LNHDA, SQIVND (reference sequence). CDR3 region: CASSMRGGFGNEQFF. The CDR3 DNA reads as TGTGCCAGTAGTATGAGGGGGGGATTCGGCAATGAGCAGTTCTTC.

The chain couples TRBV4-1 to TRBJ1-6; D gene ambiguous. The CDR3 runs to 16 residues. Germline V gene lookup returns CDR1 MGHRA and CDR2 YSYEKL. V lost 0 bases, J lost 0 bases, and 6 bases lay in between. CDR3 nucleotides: TGCGCCAGCAGCCAAGAAGAGGGCTCCTATAATTCACCCCTCCACTTT. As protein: CASSQEEGSYNSPLHF.